This T cell receptor beta chain came from a study of neurological immune-mediated disorders. Germline-derived CDR1 and CDR2 are SGHDN and FVKESK. V shed 1 base, J shed 7 bases, and the junction held 8 bases outside the gene matches. The CDR3 is made up of 17 amino acids. The making of cDNA relied on 5'RACE with 10-nucleotide random UMIs. TCRdb called the 5' RACE reads again in MiXCR, with one record for every CDR3 protein. The sample lists 30,000 to 35,000 distinct CDR3 sequences, roughly 3.7% occurring once. This clonotype was seen repeatedly, ten times or more. Its target is unknown. The sorted libraries started from about a million CD4+ or CD8+ T cells. Whole-study findings and limits: TCR-beta repertoires seemed private in all groups, with no expanded CDR3 amino acid sequences shared.

This TCR was recovered from a woman aged 40 to 50 in good health. The sample taken for sequencing was CD4+ T cells from blood. The chain combines TRBV14 with TRBJ2-1; 12 bases match TRBD2. CDR3 bases: TGTGCCAGCAGCCAAGTGACGGGACTAGCGGGCGGGAATGAGCAGTTCTTC. It translates to CASSQVTGLAGGNEQFF.